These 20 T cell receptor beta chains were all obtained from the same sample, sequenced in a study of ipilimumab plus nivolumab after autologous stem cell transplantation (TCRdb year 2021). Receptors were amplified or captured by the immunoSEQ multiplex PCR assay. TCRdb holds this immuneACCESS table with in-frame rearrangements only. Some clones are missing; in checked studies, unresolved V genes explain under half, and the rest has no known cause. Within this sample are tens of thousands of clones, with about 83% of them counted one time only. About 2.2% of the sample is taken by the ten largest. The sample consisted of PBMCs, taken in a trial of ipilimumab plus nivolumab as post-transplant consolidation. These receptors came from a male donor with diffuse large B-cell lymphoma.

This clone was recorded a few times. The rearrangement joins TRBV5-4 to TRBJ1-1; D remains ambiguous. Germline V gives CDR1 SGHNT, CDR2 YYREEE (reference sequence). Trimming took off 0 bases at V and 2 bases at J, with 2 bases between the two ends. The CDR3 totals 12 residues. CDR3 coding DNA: TGTGCCAGCAGCTTGGACAACACTGAAGCTTTCTTT. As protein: CASSLDNTEAFF.

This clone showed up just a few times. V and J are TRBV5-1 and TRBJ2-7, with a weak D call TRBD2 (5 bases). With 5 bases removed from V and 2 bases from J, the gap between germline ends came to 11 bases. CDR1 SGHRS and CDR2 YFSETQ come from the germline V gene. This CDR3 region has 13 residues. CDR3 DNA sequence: TGCGCCAGCAGGGACGGGGAACCCTACGAGCAGTACTTC. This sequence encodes CASRDGEPYEQYF. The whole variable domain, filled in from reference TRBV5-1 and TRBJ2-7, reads KAGVTQTPRYLIKTRGQQVTLSCSPISGHRSVSWYQQTPGQGLQFLFEYFSETQRNKGNFPGRFSGRQFSNSRSEMNVSTLELGDSALYLCASRDGEPYEQYFGPGTRLTVT.

DNA of the CDR3: TGCGCCAGCAGCTTCCGGGCTCACAATACTGAAGCTTTCTTT. It translates to CASSFRAHNTEAFF. This chain uses TRBV5-1 with TRBJ1-1; no reliable D call. With 2 bases removed from V and 5 bases from J, the gap between germline ends came to 13 bases. CDR1 is SGHRS, CDR2 YFSETQ, per germline. CDR3 length: 14 residues.

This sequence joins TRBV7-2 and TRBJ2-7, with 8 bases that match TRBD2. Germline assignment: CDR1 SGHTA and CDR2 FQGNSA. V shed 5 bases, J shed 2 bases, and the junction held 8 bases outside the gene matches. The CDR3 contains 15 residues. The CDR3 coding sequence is TGTGCCAGCAGCCGACAACCGGGACTAGCCTACGAGCAGTACTTC. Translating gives CASSRQPGLAYEQYF.

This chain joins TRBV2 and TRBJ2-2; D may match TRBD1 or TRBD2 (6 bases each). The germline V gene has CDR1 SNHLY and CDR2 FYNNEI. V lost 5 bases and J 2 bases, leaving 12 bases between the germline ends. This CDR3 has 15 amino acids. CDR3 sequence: CASSPSGGNTGELFF. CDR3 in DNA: TGTGCCAGCAGTCCGTCCGGGGGCAACACCGGGGAGCTGTTTTTT.

CDR3 coding DNA: TGTGCCAGTAGTATCCCTCCGGGCAGGGGGCGGTCGGGAAACACCATATATTTT. This translates into CASSIPPGRGRSGNTIYF. This sequence joins TRBV19 and TRBJ1-3; 8 positions agree with TRBD1. J was trimmed by 4 bases and V by 3 bases; bases with no gene match: 14. This CDR3 has 18 residues. Germline CDR1 LNHDA, CDR2 SQIVND (reference sequence).

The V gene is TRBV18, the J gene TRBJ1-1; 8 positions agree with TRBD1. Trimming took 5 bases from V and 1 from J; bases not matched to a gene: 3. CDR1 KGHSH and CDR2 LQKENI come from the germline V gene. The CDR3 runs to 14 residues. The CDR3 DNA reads TGTGCCAGCTCAGGGACAGGCGCGAACACTGAAGCTTTCTTT. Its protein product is CASSGTGANTEAFF.

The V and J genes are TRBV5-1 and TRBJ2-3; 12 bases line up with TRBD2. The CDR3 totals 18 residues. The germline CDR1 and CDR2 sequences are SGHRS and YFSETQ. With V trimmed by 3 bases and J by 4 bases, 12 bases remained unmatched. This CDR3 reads CASSSTGLAGFRADTQYF. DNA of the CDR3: TGCGCCAGCAGCTCGACAGGACTAGCGGGGTTCCGGGCAGATACGCAGTATTTT.

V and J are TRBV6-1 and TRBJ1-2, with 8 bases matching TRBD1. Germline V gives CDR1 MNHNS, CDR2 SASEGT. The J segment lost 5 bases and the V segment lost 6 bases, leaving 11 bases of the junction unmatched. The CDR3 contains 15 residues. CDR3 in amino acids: CASRVPGQELYGYTF. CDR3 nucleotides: TGTGCCAGCAGGGTACCGGGACAGGAACTGTATGGCTACACCTTC.

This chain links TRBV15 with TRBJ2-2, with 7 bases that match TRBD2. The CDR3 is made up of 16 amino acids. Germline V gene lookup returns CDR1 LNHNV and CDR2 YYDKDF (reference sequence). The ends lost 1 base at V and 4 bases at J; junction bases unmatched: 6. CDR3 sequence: CATSRGLAELTGELFF. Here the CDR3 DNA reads TGTGCCACCAGCAGAGGCCTAGCGGAACTCACCGGGGAGCTGTTTTTT. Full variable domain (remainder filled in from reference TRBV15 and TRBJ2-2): DAMVIQNPRYQVTQFGKPVTLSCSQTLNHNVMYWYQQKSSQAPKLLFHYYDKDFNNEADTPDNFQSRRPNTSFCFLDIRSPGLGDTAMYLCATSRGLAELTGELFFGEGSRLTVL.

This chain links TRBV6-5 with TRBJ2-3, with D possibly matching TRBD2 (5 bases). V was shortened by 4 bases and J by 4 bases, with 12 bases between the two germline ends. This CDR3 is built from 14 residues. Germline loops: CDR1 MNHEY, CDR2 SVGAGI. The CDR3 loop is CASSWAGPPDTQYF. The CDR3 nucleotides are TGTGCCAGCAGTTGGGCGGGTCCCCCAGATACGCAGTATTTT.

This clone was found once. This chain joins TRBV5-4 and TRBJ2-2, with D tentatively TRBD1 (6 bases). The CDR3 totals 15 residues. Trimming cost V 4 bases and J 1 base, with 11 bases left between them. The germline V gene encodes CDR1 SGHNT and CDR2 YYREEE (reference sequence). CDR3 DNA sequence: TGTGCCAGCAGCCTGGGACATCTGAACACCGGGGAGCTGTTTTTT. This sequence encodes CASSLGHLNTGELFF.

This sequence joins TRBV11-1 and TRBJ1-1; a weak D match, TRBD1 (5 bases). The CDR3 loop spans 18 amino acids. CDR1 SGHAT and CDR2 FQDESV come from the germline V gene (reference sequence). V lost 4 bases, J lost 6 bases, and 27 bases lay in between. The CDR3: CASSSTRSRGAGKAEAFF. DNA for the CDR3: TGTGCCAGCAGCTCCACACGATCGAGGGGCGCGGGGAAAGCTGAAGCTTTCTTT.

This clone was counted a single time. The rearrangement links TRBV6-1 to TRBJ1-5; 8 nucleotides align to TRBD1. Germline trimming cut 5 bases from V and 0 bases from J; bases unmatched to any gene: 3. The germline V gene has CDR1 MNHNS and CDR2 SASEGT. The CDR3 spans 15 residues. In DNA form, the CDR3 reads TGTGCCAGCAGTAAAGACAGGGGTAGCAATCAGCCCCAGCATTTT. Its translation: CASSKDRGSNQPQHF.

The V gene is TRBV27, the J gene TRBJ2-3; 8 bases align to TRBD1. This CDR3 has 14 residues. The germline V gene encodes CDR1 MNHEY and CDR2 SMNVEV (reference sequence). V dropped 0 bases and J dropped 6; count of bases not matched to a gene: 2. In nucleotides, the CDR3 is TGTGCCAGCAGTTTATCTTACAGGGGGGATACGCAGTATTTT. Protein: CASSLSYRGDTQYF.

The CDR3: CASSPGFFDGNQPQHF. CDR3 in DNA: TGTGCCAGCAGCCCCGGATTTTTTGATGGCAATCAGCCCCAGCATTTT. The chain combines TRBV7-9 with TRBJ1-5; D gene unclear. CDR3 length equals 16 residues. The ends were cut back, 5 bases at V and 2 bases at J, with 16 bases in the middle. Germline V gives CDR1 SEHNR, CDR2 FQNEAQ (reference sequence).

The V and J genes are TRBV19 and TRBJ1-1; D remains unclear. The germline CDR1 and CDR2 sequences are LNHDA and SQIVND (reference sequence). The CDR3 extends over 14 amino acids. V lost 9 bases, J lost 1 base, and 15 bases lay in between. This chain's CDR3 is CASRPGRPNTEAFF. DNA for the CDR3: TGTGCCAGCCGCCCCGGGAGACCGAACACTGAAGCTTTCTTT. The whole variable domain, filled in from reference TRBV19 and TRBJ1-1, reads DGGITQSPKYLFRKEGQNVTLSCEQNLNHDAMYWYRQDPGQGLRLIYYSQIVNDFQKGDIAEGYSVSREKKESFPLTVTSAQKNPTAFYLCASRPGRPNTEAFFGQGTRLTVV.

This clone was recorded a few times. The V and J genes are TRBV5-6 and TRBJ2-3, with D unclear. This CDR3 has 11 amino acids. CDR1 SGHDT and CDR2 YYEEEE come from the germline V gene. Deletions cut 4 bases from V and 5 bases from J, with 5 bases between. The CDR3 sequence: CASSIKDTQYF. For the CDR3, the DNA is TGTGCCAGCAGCATCAAAGATACGCAGTATTTT.

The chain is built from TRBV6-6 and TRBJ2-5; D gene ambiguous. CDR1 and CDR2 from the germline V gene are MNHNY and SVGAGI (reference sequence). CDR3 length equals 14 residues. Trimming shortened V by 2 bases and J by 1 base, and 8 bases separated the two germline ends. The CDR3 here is CASSYGQFQETQYF. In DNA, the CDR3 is TGTGCCAGCAGTTACGGGCAATTCCAAGAGACCCAGTACTTC.

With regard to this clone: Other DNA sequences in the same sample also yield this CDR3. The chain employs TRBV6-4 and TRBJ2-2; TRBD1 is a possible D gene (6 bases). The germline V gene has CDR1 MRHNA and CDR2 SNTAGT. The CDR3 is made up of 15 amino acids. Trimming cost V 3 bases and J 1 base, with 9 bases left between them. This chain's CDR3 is CASSEGHLNTGELFF. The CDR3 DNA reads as TGTGCCAGCAGTGAGGGACACCTGAACACCGGGGAGCTGTTTTTT.